The TCR beta chain described here comes from a study of CD8+ T cells in alopecia areata. Study information: For the treated group, dosing was oral tofacitinib at 5 to 10 mg twice daily.

Extracted RNA was reverse transcribed into cDNA, the sequencing template. Sequenced by immunoSEQ multiplex PCR; TCRdb stores in-frame clones only, minus some. The top ten clones hold about 3.1% of a sample with more than 95,000 clones, 35% to 45% of them seen once. Trimming took off 5 bases at V and 14 bases at J, with 20 bases between the two ends. The CDR3 is made up of 13 amino acids. In germline, CDR1 is SGHTA, CDR2 FQGTGA. This TCR derives from a human donor with alopecia areata. The rearrangement uses TRBV7-3 and TRBJ2-3; D is perhaps TRBD1 (7 bases). Source material: CD4+ T cells sorted from blood. The CDR3 loop reads CASSPKRAGGTYF. The CDR3 DNA follows: TGTGCCAGCAGCCCGAAGAGGGCAGGGGGGACGTATTTT.